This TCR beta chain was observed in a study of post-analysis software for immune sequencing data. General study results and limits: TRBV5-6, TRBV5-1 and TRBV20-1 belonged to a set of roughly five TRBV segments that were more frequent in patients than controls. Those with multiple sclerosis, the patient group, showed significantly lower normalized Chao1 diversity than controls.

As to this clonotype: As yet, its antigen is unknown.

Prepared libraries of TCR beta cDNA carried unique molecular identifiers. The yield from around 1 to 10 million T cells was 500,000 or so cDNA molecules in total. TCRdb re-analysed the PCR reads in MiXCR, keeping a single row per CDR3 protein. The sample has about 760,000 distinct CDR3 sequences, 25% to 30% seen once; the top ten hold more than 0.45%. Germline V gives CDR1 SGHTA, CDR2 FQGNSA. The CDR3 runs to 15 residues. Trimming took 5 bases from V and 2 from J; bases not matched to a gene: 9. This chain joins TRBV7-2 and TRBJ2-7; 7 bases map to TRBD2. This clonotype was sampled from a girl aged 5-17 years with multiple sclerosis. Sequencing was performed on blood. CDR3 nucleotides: TGTGCCAGCAGCCAAACTAGCGTAGATCCCTACGAGCAGTACTTC. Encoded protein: CASSQTSVDPYEQYF. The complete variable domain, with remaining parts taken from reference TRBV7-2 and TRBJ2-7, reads GAGVSQSPSNKVTEKGKDVELRCDPISGHTALYWYRQSLGQGLEFLIYFQGNSAPDKSGLPSDRFSAERTGGSVSTLTIQRTQQEDSAVYLCASSQTSVDPYEQYFGPGTRLTVT.